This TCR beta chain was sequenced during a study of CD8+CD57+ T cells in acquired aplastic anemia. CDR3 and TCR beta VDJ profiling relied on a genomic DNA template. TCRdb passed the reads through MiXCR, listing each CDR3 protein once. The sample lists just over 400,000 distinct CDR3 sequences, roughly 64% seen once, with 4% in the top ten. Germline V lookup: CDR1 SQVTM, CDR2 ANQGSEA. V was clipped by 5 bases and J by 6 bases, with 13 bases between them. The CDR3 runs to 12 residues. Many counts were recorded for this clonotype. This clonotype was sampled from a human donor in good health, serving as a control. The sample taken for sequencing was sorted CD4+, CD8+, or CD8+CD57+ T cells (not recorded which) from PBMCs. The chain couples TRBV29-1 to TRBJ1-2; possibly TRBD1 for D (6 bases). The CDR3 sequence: CSVKQGGDGYTF. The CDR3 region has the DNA TGCAGCGTTAAACAGGGAGGAGATGGCTACACCTTC.